The entry below describes one T cell receptor (beta chain). Antigen specificity is unknown. The germline V gene encodes CDR1 SGDLS and CDR2 YYNGEE. CDR3 size: 14 residues. V was cut by 5 bases and J by 7 bases, with 13 bases left in between. PCR used 60 Vbeta primers and 13 Jbeta primers. Per the original methods: In a later analysis, of approximately 81 million unique beta chains, 9 million to 11 million appeared in at least two donors. The table came from immunoSEQ multiplex PCR; TCRdb's copy has only in-frame clones and leaves some out. Clone size and V and J calls were adopted from that table, with D and trimming inferred from the DNA. The sample contains over 100,000 clones, 55% to 65% of which appear only once. This sample is drawn from a study of cytomegalovirus exposure and HLA in healthy donors. The study's findings and limits: Later on, an analysis found that several of the most significant clusters appeared to be linked to common viral pathogens, which included parvovirus B19. V- and J-gene trimming in TCR beta was tied to a missense DCLRE1C variant by an analysis performed later. A highly shared variant cluster was judged a likely technical artifact.

The sequencing input was PBMCs. The gene calls are TRBV9 and TRBJ1-6; D perhaps matches TRBD1 (6 bases). The source is a man aged 40-50 years in good health and CMV-seropositive. The CDR3 region is CASSTGLENSPLHF. The CDR3 DNA reads as TGTGCCAGCAGTACAGGGCTGGAGAATTCACCCCTCCACTTT.